These 3 T cell receptor beta chains share one sample of origin, sequenced in a study of cytomegalovirus exposure and HLA in healthy donors. The PCR made use of 60 Vbeta and 13 Jbeta primers. Profiled with immunoSEQ multiplex PCR; TCRdb holds only in-frame clones, not every one. The sample carries 70,000 or so clones, roughly 70% recorded once. Sequencing was done on a sample of PBMCs. The receptors derive from a woman aged 30 to 39 in good health and CMV-seronegative.

This clone was detected a few times. The chain has TRBV6-5 and TRBJ2-3; D possibly corresponds to TRBD2 (5 bases). Per germline, CDR1 MNHEY and CDR2 SVGAGI. Trimming left V 6 bases short and J 2 bases short, with 15 bases between. CDR3 length: 15 residues. The CDR3 protein is CASRSGRRVTDTQYF. The CDR3 DNA sequence: TGTGCCAGCAGGTCCGGTCGGCGGGTCACAGATACGCAGTATTTT.

This clone has a handful of counts. The CDR3 DNA follows: TGTGCCAGCAGTCGAGGGGGCGGCAATCAGCCCCAGCATTTT. Protein sequence: CASSRGGGNQPQHF. The rearrangement joins TRBV6-5 to TRBJ1-5; TRBD1 aligns across 7 bases. The CDR3 runs 14 residues. With 5 bases clipped from V and 2 bases from J, the junction kept 3 bases outside the gene matches. In germline, CDR1 is MNHEY, CDR2 SVGAGI.

This chain joins TRBV29-1 and TRBJ1-1; D gene unclear. Trimming took 6 bases from V and 1 from J, leaving 9 bases between them. There are 12 residues in the CDR3. In germline, CDR1 is SQVTM, CDR2 ANQGSEA. The CDR3 coding sequence is TGCAGCGTAGGCAGCGGGAACACTGAAGCTTTCTTT. It encodes CSVGSGNTEAFF. The variable domain in full, with the rest retrieved from reference TRBV29-1 and TRBJ1-1, is SAVISQKPSRDICQRGTSLTIQCQVDSQVTMMFWYRQQPGQSLTLIATANQGSEATYESGFVIDKFPISRPNLTFSTLTVSNMSPEDSSIYLCSVGSGNTEAFFGQGTRLTVV.